This is a list of T cell receptor beta chains from one sample in a study of blood T cell repertoires in COVID-19. Profiling relied on immunoSEQ multiplex PCR, and the TCRdb table lists in-frame clones only, not all of them. This repertoire shows a few hundred thousand clones, roughly 90% found once; its top ten account for 7% to 7.5%. The sample taken for sequencing was peripheral blood. The receptor source for this set is a woman aged 55-70 years with COVID-19, enrolled during active disease. Each CDR3 is given with its conserved first and last residue. The order of the fields is J gene, D gene, V gene, clone size, CDR3 DNA, CDR3 protein. The D gene is left open where the match is weak. Size is stated for part of the rows, as once, few or many counts, or as a class when the clone is expanded.

>TRBJ2-7|NA|TRBV14|NA
TGTGCCAGCAGCCAGTGGAGCAGGGGAGTCGACGAGCAGTACTTC
CASSQWSRGVDEQYF
>TRBJ1-4|TRBD1|TRBV19|NA
TGTGCCACCCAGAGCCGGGACAGGGGGCATGCTAATGAAAAACTGTTTTTT
CATQSRDRGHANEKLFF
>TRBJ2-5|TRBD1|TRBV7-7|NA
TGTGCCAGCAGCTTAGGGGGGGCAGGGGGCGCGGAGACCCAGTACTTC
CASSLGGAGGAETQYF
>TRBJ2-7|NA|TRBV5-5|NA
TGTGCCAGCAGCTTGTCTGTCTGGACAGCCTCCTACGAGCAGTACTTC
CASSLSVWTASYEQYF
>TRBJ1-2|NA|TRBV12-3/TRBV12-4|NA
TGTGCCAGCAGTCTCGGACAAGGTGGCTACACCTTC
CASSLGQGGYTF
>TRBJ1-2|NA|TRBV2|NA
TGTGCCAGCAGTGAAGCGAGGTACACCTTC
CASSEARYTF
>TRBJ1-1|TRBD1|TRBV7-8|many
TGTGCCAGCAGCTTAGGACAGGGTAACACTGAAGCTTTCTTT
CASSLGQGNTEAFF
>TRBJ2-5|NA|TRBV2|NA
TGTGCCAGCACCGGCCCGGGGGTGCGACCCCAAGAGACCCAGTACTTC
CASTGPGVRPQETQYF
>TRBJ1-1|TRBD1|TRBV19|once
TGTGCCAGTAGCAGGACAGGGGGGTACCCGAACACTGAAGCTTTCTTT
CASSRTGGYPNTEAFF
>TRBJ1-1|NA|TRBV6-5|NA
TGTGCCAGCAGGACTCTCAAGAACACTGAAGCTTTCTTT
CASRTLKNTEAFF
>TRBJ2-4|NA|TRBV5-1|NA
TGCGCCAGCAGCTTGGGTCCAGGATCGAACATTCAGTACTTC
CASSLGPGSNIQYF
>TRBJ2-3|TRBD2|TRBV25-1|NA
TGTGCCAGCAGTGAACTAGCGGGGGGGAACACAGATACGCAGTATTTT
CASSELAGGNTDTQYF
>TRBJ2-1|TRBD1|TRBV18|NA
TGTGCCAGCTCACCTGGGGACAGTTTATTCAATGAGCAGTTCTTC
CASSPGDSLFNEQFF
>TRBJ2-1|NA|TRBV9|NA
TGTGCCAGCAGCGCCCCCCACTCCTACAATGAGCAGTTCTTC
CASSAPHSYNEQFF